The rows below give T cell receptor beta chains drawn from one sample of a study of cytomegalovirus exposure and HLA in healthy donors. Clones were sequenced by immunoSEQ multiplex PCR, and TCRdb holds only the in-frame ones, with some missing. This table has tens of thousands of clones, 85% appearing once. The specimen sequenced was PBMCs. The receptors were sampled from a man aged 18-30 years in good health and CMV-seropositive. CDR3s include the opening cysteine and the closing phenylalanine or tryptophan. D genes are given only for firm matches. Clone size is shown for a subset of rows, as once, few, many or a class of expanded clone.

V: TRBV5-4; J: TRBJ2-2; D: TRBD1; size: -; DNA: TGTGCCAGCAGCTTCGGACAGGGCACCGGGGAGCTGTTTTTT; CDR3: CASSFGQGTGELFF
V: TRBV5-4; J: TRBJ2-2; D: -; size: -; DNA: TGTGCCAGCAGCCTCCCCTTAGGGGCCCAACGGACCGGGGAGCTGTTTTTT; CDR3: CASSLPLGAQRTGELFF
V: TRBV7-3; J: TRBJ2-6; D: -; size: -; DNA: TGTGCCAGCAGCTTAGATAGCTCTGGGGCCAACGTCCTGACTTTC; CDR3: CASSLDSSGANVLTF
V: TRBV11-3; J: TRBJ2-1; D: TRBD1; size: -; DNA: TGTGCCAGCAGCTTAACCGGGACAGGGGGTGAGCAGTTCTTC; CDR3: CASSLTGTGGEQFF
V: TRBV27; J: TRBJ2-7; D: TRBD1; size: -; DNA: TGTGCCAGCAGAATTGGACAGGGGGAAACCTACGAGCAGTACTTC; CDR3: CASRIGQGETYEQYF
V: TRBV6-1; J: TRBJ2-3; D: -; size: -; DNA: TGTGCCAGCAGTCGCCGCAGGGTCCCAGATACGCAGTATTTT; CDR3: CASSRRRVPDTQYF
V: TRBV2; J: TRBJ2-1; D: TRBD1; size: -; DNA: TGTGCCAGCAGTGAAGCGCAAACAGGGGTTTACGAGCAGTTCTTC; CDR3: CASSEAQTGVYEQFF
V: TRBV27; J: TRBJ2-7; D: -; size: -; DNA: TGTGCCAGCAGTGGCAGGGGTGGTAGCCAGGGCCCTGGCGAGCAGTACTTC; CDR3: CASSGRGGSQGPGEQYF
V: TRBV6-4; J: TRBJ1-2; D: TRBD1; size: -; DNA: TGTGCCAGCAGGGGACAGCCTAACTATGGCTACACCTTC; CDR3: CASRGQPNYGYTF
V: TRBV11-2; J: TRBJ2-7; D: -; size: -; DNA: TGTGCCAGCAGCGTAGACAGGTATACCTCCTACGAGCAGTACTTC; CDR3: CASSVDRYTSYEQYF
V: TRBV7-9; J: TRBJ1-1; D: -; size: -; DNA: TGTGCCAGCAGCTTAGGCACAATGAACACTGAAGCTTTCTTT; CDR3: CASSLGTMNTEAFF
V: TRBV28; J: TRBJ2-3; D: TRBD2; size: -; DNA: TGTGCCAGCATTATGGGGGGGAAGAACACAGATACGCAGTATTTT; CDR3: CASIMGGKNTDTQYF
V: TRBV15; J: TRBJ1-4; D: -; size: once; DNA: TGTGCCACCAGCAGAGATAAGTCGGGGGTTCTTCGCGGTGAAAAACTGTTTTTT; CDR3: CATSRDKSGVLRGEKLFF
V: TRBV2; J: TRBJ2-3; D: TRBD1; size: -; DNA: TGTGCCAGCAGTGAAGGGGGACAGGGGGCGCGGTATTTT; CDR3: CASSEGGQGARYF
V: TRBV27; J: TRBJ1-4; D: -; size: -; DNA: TGTGCCAGCAGCCTAGTGGGGGGGGATGAAAAACTGTTTTTT; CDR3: CASSLVGGDEKLFF
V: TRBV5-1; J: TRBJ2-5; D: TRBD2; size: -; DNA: TGCGCCAGCAGCTCTAGCGGGAGGGCCGGAGAGACCCAGTACTTC; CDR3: CASSSSGRAGETQYF
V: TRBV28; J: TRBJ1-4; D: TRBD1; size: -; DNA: TGTGCCAGCATAAAGTCTATCGGGACAGGGGGTGAAAAACTGTTTTTT; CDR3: CASIKSIGTGGEKLFF
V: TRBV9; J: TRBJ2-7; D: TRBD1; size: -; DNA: TGTGCCAGCAGCCTCGGACAGGGGGACGAGCAGTACTTC; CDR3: CASSLGQGDEQYF
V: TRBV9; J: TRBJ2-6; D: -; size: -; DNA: TGTGCCAGCAGCGACACCGTTTCAAAGAGGTCTGGGGCCAACGTCCTGACTTTC; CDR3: CASSDTVSKRSGANVLTF
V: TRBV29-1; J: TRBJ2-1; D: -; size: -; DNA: TGCAGCGCAGGAGGGGCAATTGGGGACAATGAGCAGTTCTTC; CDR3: CSAGGAIGDNEQFF
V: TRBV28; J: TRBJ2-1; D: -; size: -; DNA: TGTGCCAGCACCTCCCCTTCTAGCGTTGACAATGAGCAGTTCTTC; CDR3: CASTSPSSVDNEQFF
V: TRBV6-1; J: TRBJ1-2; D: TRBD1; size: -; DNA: TGTGCCAGCAGTGAAGCGCTAAGGGACAGGGGGCATGGCTACACCTTC; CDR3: CASSEALRDRGHGYTF